These T cell receptor beta chains were read from a single sample in a study of cytomegalovirus exposure and HLA in healthy donors. Assay: immunoSEQ multiplex PCR; the TCRdb copy retains only in-frame clones and omits some. Among roughly 180,000 clones listed, roughly 79% were seen once. Sequencing input: PBMCs. The source is a man over 45 in good health and CMV-seropositive. The conserved cysteine and the conserved F or W are not part of the CDR3 here. Each record gives: J gene, V gene, CDR3 protein.

J: TRBJ2-2; V: TRBV5-5; CDR3: ASSASRDRVGGGELF
J: TRBJ1-1; V: TRBV19; CDR3: ASSIGKMNTEAF
J: TRBJ2-3; V: TRBV28; CDR3: ASSSPRTSGVTDTQY
J: TRBJ2-3; V: TRBV7-7; CDR3: ASSSTGGRTDTQY
J: TRBJ1-1; V: TRBV28; CDR3: ASIAAGTLNTEAF
J: TRBJ1-1; V: TRBV10-1; CDR3: ASSESTGVGDTEAF
J: TRBJ2-2; V: TRBV5-1; CDR3: ASSFDTGELF
J: TRBJ2-7; V: TRBV4-2; CDR3: ASSQDKFRSAGLYEQY
J: TRBJ2-4; V: TRBV11-2; CDR3: ASSLDRGIDIQY
J: TRBJ1-2; V: TRBV6-6; CDR3: ASSDDRVYGYT
J: TRBJ2-2; V: TRBV6-5; CDR3: ASDRGLGGGELF
J: TRBJ2-5; V: TRBV29-1; CDR3: SVGTSGGLGETQY
J: TRBJ2-1; V: TRBV29-1; CDR3: SAKLGYYNEQF
J: TRBJ2-1; V: TRBV5-1; CDR3: ASSFGSGGANEQF